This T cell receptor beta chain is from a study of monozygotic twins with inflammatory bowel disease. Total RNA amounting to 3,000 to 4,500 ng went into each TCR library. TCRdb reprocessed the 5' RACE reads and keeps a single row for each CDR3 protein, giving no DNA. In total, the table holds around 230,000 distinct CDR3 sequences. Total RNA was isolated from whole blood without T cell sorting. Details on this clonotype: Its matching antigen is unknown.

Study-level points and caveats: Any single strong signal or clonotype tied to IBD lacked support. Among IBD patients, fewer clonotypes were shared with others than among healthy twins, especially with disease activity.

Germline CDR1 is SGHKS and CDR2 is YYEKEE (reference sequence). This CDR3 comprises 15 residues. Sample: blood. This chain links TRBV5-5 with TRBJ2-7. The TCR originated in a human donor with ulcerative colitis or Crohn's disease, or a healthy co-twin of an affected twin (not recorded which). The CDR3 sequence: CASSWGRLSSYEQYF.